This is a list of T cell receptor beta chains from one sample in a study of blood T cell repertoires in COVID-19. The protocol was immunoSEQ multiplex PCR, while the TCRdb copy is restricted to in-frame clones and leaves out a portion. The sample contains under 250,000 clones, approximately 80% of which appear only once. Sequenced sample: peripheral blood. These TCRs come from a man in his forties with acute or convalescent COVID-19. The CDR3 runs from the conserved cysteine through the conserved F or W. D genes are given only for firm matches. Expanded clones get a size class; other rows say once, few or many, or leave the size out.

J gene	V gene	clone size	D gene	CDR3 protein	CDR3 DNA
TRBJ2-7	TRBV6-5	.	.	CASSYSAYEQYF	TGTGCCAGCAGTTACTCGGCTTACGAGCAGTACTTC
TRBJ2-7	TRBV6-2/TRBV6-3	.	TRBD1	CASSYFLVQDRMYEQYF	TGTGCCAGCAGTTACTTTTTAGTTCAGGACAGGATGTACGAGCAGTACTTC
TRBJ2-7	TRBV10-3	once	.	CAISEFSRGGEQYF	TGTGCCATCAGTGAGTTTAGTAGGGGGGGAGAGCAGTACTTC
TRBJ2-1	TRBV5-1	once	TRBD2	CASSLGTGTSYNEQFF	TGCGCCAGCAGCTTGGGAACCGGGACTAGCTACAATGAGCAGTTCTTC
TRBJ1-2	TRBV10-3	.	TRBD1	CAIQTGDSGYTF	TGTGCCATCCAGACAGGGGATTCTGGCTACACCTTC
TRBJ2-3	TRBV5-6	.	.	CASSYVALGWSTDTQYF	TGTGCCAGCAGCTATGTAGCGTTGGGATGGAGCACAGATACGCAGTATTTT
TRBJ1-1	TRBV7-8	.	.	CASSYFAAEAFF	TGTGCCAGCAGCTACTTTGCCGCTGAAGCTTTCTTT
TRBJ2-5	TRBV5-1	.	TRBD1	CASSSGGTGVGETQYF	TGCGCCAGCAGCTCTGGTGGGACAGGGGTCGGGGAGACCCAGTACTTC
TRBJ1-2	TRBV18	.	TRBD1	CASSSRDRVAGYTF	TGTGCCAGCTCGTCCCGTGACAGGGTTGCCGGCTACACCTTC
TRBJ2-1	TRBV29-1	few	TRBD2	CSVQLAGGHYNEQFF	TGCAGCGTCCAACTAGCGGGAGGCCATTACAATGAGCAGTTCTTC
TRBJ2-7	TRBV10-3	.	TRBD2	CAIRETGTSGTYEQYF	TGTGCCATCAGGGAGACCGGGACTAGCGGAACCTACGAGCAGTACTTC
TRBJ2-7	TRBV7-2	.	.	CASSLLRGTAYEQYF	TGTGCCAGCAGCCTCCTCAGGGGAACGGCCTACGAGCAGTACTTC
TRBJ2-7	TRBV10-3	.	TRBD1	CAISVRTGPGEQYF	TGTGCCATCAGCGTTCGGACAGGGCCGGGTGAGCAGTACTTC
TRBJ2-3	TRBV2	once	TRBD2	CASSLSGSTDTQYF	TGTGCCAGCAGCCTTAGCGGGAGCACAGATACGCAGTATTTT
TRBJ1-6	TRBV5-1	once	.	CASSRTTNPDSPLHF	TGCGCCAGCAGCCGAACGACTAATCCGGATTCACCCCTCCACTTT
TRBJ1-1	TRBV7-7	.	.	CASSLDGGMNTEAFF	TGTGCCAGCAGCTTAGATGGCGGAATGAACACTGAAGCTTTCTTT
TRBJ1-4	TRBV7-6	.	TRBD1	CATDTLRDSDDEKLFF	TGTGCCACCGATACACTCCGGGACAGTGACGATGAAAAACTGTTTTTT
TRBJ2-7	TRBV7-2	.	.	CASSLAGEVSEEQYF	TGTGCCAGCAGCTTAGCGGGGGAGGTTTCGGAGGAGCAGTACTTC
TRBJ1-1	TRBV3-1/TRBV3-2	.	.	CASSQVRGAEAFF	TGTGCCAGCAGCCAAGTGCGGGGGGCTGAAGCTTTCTTT
TRBJ2-7	TRBV6-5	.	.	CASTRSLSYEQYF	TGTGCCAGCACTAGGTCCTTATCCTACGAGCAGTACTTC
TRBJ1-3	TRBV30	few	.	CAWSVSHSGNTIYF	TGTGCCTGGAGTGTTTCCCACTCTGGAAACACCATATATTTT
TRBJ2-2	TRBV29-1	once	.	CSVVRSTGELFF	TGCAGCGTTGTTCGTAGCACCGGGGAGCTGTTTTTT
TRBJ2-1	TRBV6-4	.	TRBD2	CASSLGLAGGGSYNEQFF	TGTGCCAGCAGTTTGGGACTAGCGGGAGGGGGGTCCTACAATGAGCAGTTCTTC
TRBJ1-2	TRBV19	.	TRBD1	CASSILGTGGVDGYTF	TGTGCCAGTAGTATCCTCGGGACAGGGGGCGTCGATGGCTACACCTTC
TRBJ2-1	TRBV6-2/TRBV6-3	.	TRBD1	CASSKNRGQGAGNEQFF	TGTGCCAGCAGTAAAAACAGGGGACAGGGAGCGGGAAATGAGCAGTTCTTC
TRBJ2-5	TRBV11-1	.	.	CASSRDWQETQYF	TGTGCCAGCAGCAGGGACTGGCAAGAGACCCAGTACTTC
TRBJ1-1	TRBV6-1	once	.	CASSERLGGAFF	TGTGCCAGCAGTGAACGTCTTGGAGGAGCTTTCTTT
TRBJ1-1	TRBV5-1	once	.	CASSPGQPGHTEAFF	TGCGCCAGCAGCCCAGGACAGCCTGGGCACACTGAAGCTTTCTTT
TRBJ1-1	TRBV20-1	.	.	CSVDRNTEAFF	TGCAGTGTCGACAGGAACACTGAAGCTTTCTTT
TRBJ1-5	TRBV7-3	.	.	CASSSLGKDNQPQHF	TGTGCCAGCAGCTCCCTCGGGAAGGATAATCAGCCCCAGCATTTT
TRBJ1-1	TRBV10-3	.	.	CATTGDTEAFF	TGTGCCACCACCGGGGACACTGAAGCTTTCTTT
TRBJ1-5	TRBV24-1	.	.	CATTGHPLCSNQPQHF	TGTGCCACCACCGGACACCCACTGTGTAGCAATCAGCCCCAGCATTTT
TRBJ2-2	TRBV5-1	.	TRBD2	CASSLGTSGSFGELFF	TGCGCCAGCAGCTTGGGGACTAGCGGGAGCTTTGGGGAGCTGTTTTTT
TRBJ2-7	TRBV19	.	.	CASSMGRGSSYEQYF	TGTGCCAGTAGTATGGGAAGGGGTAGCTCCTACGAGCAGTACTTC
TRBJ2-7	TRBV5-1	.	TRBD2	CASSLELAGDEQYF	TGCGCCAGCAGCTTGGAACTAGCGGGCGACGAGCAGTACTTC
TRBJ1-1	TRBV18	.	.	CASSHPAEEDTEAFF	TGTGCCAGCTCACACCCAGCGGAGGAAGACACTGAAGCTTTCTTT
TRBJ1-2	TRBV6-1	.	TRBD1	CASSEGTGHYGYTF	TGTGCCAGCAGTGAGGGGACAGGGCACTATGGCTACACCTTC
TRBJ2-7	TRBV7-3	.	.	CASSLKSSGDRVPYEQYF	TGTGCCAGCAGCTTAAAGTCCTCGGGAGACAGGGTTCCCTACGAGCAGTACTTC
TRBJ1-6	TRBV4-2	.	TRBD1	CASSLPPGQAGDSPLHF	TGTGCCAGCAGCCTCCCACCGGGACAGGCAGGCGATTCACCCCTCCACTTT